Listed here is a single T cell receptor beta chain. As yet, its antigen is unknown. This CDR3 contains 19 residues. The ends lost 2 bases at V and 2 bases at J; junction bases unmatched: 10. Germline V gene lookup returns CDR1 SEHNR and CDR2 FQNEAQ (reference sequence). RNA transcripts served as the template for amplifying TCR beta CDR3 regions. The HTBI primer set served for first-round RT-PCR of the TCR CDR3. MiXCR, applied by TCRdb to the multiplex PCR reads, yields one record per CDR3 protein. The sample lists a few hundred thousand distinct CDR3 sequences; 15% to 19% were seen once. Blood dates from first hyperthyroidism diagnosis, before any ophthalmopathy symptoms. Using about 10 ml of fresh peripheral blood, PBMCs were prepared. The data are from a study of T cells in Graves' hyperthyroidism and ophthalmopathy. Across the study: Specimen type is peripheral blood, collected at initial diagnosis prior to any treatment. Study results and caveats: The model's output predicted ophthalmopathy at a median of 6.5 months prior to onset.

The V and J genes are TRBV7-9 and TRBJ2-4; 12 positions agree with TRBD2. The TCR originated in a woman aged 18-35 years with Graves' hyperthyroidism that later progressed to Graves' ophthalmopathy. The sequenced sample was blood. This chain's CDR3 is CASSLRASGRARTKNIQYF. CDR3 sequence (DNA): TGTGCCAGCAGCTTAAGAGCTAGCGGGAGGGCGAGGACCAAAAACATTCAGTACTTC. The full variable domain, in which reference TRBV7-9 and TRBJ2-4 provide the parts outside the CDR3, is DTGVSQNPRHKITKRGQNVTFRCDPISEHNRLYWYRQTLGQGPEFLTYFQNEAQLEKSRLLSDRFSAERPKGSFSTLEIQRTEQGDSAMYLCASSLRASGRARTKNIQYFGAGTRLSVL.